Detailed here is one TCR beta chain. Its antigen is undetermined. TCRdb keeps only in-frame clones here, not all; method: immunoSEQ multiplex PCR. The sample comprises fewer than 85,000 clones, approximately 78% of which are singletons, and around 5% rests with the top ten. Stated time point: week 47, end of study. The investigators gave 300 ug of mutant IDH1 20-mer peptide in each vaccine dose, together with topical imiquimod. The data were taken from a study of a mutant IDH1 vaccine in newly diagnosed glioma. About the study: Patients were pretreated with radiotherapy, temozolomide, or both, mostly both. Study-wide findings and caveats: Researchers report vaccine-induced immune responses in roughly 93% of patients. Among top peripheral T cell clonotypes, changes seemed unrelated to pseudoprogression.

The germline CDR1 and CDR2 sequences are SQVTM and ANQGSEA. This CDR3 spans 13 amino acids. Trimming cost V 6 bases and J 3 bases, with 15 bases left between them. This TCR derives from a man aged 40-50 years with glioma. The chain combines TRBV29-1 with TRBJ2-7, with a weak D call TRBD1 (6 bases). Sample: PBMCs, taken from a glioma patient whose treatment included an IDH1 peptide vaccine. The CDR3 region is CSVGDTDYYEQYF. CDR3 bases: TGCAGCGTGGGGGACACCGACTACTACGAGCAGTACTTC.